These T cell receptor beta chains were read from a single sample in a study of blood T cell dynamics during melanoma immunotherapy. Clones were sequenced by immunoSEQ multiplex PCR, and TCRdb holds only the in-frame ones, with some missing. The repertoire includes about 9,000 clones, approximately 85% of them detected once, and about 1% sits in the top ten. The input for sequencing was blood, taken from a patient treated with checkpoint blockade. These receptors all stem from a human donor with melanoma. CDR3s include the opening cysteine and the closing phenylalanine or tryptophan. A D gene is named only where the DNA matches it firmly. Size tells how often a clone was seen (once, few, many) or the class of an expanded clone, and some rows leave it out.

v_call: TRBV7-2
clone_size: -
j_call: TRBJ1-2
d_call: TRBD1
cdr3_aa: CASSPTRTGVGGYTF
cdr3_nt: TGTGCCAGCAGCCCGACCAGGACAGGGGTGGGAGGCTACACCTTC

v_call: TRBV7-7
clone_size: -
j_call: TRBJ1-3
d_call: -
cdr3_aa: CASSPMTPGSSGNTIYF
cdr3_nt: TGTGCTAGCAGCCCGATGACGCCAGGCAGCTCTGGAAACACCATATATTTT

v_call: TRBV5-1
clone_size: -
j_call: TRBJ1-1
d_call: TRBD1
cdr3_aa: CASSLRLAKTGSNTEAFF
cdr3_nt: TGCGCCAGCAGCTTGCGCCTTGCTAAGACAGGGAGCAACACTGAAGCTTTCTTT

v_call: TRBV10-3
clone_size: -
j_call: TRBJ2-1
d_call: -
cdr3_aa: CAIGVVELTNNEQFF
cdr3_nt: TGTGCCATCGGTGTTGTAGAGTTGACCAACAATGAGCAGTTCTTC

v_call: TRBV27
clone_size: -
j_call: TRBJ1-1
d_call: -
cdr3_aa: CASRPTYGGTEAFF
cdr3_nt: TGTGCCAGCAGGCCTACGTATGGGGGCACTGAAGCTTTCTTT

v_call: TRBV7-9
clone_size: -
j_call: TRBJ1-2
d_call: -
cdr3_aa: CASSLGTGPYGYTF
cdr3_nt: TGTGCCAGCAGCTTAGGCACAGGGCCATATGGCTACACCTTC

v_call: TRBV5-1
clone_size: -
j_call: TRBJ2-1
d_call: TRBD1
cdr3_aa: CASRLDTGQFYNEQFF
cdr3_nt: TGCGCCAGCAGATTGGACACGGGACAGTTCTACAATGAGCAGTTCTTC

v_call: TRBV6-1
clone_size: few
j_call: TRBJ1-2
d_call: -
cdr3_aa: CASSEYFSYGYTF
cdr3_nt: TGTGCCAGCAGTGAATACTTCAGCTATGGCTACACCTTC

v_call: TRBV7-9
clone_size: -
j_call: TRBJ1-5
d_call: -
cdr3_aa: CASSLYGNQPQHF
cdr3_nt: TGTGCCAGCAGCTTATACGGCAATCAGCCCCAGCATTTT

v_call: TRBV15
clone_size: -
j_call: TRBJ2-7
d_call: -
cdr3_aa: CATSRDRSRRLAYEQYF
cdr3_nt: TGTGCCACCAGCAGAGATAGGTCCAGGCGACTAGCCTACGAGCAGTACTTC

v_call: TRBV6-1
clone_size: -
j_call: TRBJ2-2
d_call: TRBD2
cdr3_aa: CASSGLAGAGELFF
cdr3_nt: TGTGCCAGCAGTGGCCTAGCGGGGGCCGGGGAGCTGTTTTTT

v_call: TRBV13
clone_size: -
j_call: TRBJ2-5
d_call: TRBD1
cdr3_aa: CASSSDREETQYF
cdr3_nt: TGTGCCAGCAGCTCGGACAGGGAAGAGACCCAGTACTTC

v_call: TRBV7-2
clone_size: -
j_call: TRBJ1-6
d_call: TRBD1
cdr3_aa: CASSLGQGYSPLHF
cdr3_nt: TGTGCCAGCAGCTTGGGACAGGGATATTCACCCCTCCACTTT

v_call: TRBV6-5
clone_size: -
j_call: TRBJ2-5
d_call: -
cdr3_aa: CASSYSASVETQYF
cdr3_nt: TGTGCCAGCAGTTACTCAGCTAGTGTAGAGACCCAGTACTTC

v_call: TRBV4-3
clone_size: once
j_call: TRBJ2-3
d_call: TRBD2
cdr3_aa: CASSQERGGADTQYF
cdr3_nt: TGCGCCAGCAGCCAAGAGCGGGGGGGGGCAGATACGCAGTATTTT

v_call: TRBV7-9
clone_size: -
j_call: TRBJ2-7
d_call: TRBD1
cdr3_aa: CASSRITGGRAYYEQYF
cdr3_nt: TGTGCCAGCAGCAGGATAACAGGGGGCCGAGCCTACTACGAGCAGTACTTC

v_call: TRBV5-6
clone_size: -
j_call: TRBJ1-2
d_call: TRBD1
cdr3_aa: CASSLREGASRDGYTF
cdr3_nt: TGTGCCAGCAGCTTGCGAGAGGGGGCATCTAGAGATGGCTACACCTTC

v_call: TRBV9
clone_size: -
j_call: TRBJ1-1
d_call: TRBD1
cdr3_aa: CASSVTGGLGTEAFF
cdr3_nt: TGTGCCAGCAGCGTGACAGGGGGGTTGGGCACTGAAGCTTTCTTT

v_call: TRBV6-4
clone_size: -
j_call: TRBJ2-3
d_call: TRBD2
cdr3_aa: CASRPSGGPRQYF
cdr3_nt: TGTGCCAGCAGGCCTAGCGGGGGGCCCCGGCAGTATTTT

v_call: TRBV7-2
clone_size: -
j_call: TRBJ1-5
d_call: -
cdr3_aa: CASSALEGPQHF
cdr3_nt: TGTGCCAGCAGCGCCCTTGAGGGGCCCCAGCATTTT

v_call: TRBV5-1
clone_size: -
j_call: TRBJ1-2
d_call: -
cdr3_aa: CASSTIRGRGDGYTF
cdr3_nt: TGCGCCAGCAGCACCATCAGAGGCAGGGGAGATGGCTACACCTTC

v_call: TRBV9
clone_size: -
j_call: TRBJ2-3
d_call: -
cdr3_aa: CASSLLGTDTQYF
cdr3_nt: TGTGCCAGCAGCCTCTTGGGCACAGATACGCAGTATTTT

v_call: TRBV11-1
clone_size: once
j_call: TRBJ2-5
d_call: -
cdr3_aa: CASTMTEPGTQYF
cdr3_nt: TGTGCCAGCACTATGACAGAGCCCGGGACCCAGTACTTC

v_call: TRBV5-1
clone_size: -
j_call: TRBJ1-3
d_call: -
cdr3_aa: CASSMASGNTIYF
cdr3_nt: TGCGCCAGCAGCATGGCCTCTGGAAACACCATATATTTT

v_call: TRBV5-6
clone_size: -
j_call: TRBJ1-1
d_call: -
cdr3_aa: CASSRRVNTEAFF
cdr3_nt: TGTGCCAGCAGCCGAAGGGTGAACACTGAAGCTTTCTTT

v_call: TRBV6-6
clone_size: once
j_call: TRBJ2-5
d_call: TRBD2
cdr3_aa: CASSILAGGQEQYF
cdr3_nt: TGTGCCAGCAGTATTCTAGCGGGGGGGCAGGAGCAGTACTTC

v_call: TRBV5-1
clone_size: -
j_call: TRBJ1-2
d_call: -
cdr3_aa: CASSTNTNYGYTF
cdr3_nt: TGCGCCAGCAGCACCAACACCAACTATGGCTACACCTTC

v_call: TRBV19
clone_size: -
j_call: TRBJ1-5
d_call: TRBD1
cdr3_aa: CASSRDRGGNQPQHF
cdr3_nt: TGTGCCAGTAGCCGGGACAGGGGGGGCAATCAGCCCCAGCATTTT

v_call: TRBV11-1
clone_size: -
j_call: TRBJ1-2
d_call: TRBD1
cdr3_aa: CASTTARTGDLTYGYTF
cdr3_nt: TGTGCCAGCACCACCGCCCGGACAGGGGATCTCACCTATGGCTACACCTTC

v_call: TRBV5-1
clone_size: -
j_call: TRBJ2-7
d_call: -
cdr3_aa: CASRLGGEAGEQYF
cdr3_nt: TGCGCCAGCCGACTTGGAGGGGAGGCGGGCGAGCAGTACTTC

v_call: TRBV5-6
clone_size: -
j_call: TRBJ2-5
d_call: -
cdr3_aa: CASSFLGVTQETQYF
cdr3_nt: TGTGCCAGCAGCTTTCTCGGGGTGACCCAAGAGACCCAGTACTTC

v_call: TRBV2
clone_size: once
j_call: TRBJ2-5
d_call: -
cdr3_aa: CASSDSRTTQETQYF
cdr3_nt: TGTGCCAGCAGTGACTCCCGAACGACACAAGAGACCCAGTACTTC

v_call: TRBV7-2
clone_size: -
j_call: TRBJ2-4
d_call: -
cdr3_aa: CASSRDGVGAKNIQYF
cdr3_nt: TGTGCCAGCAGCAGAGACGGGGTTGGGGCCAAAAACATTCAGTACTTC

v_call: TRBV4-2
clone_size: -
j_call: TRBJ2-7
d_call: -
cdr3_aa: CASSHYLISEQYF
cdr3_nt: TGTGCCAGCAGCCACTACCTCATCTCCGAGCAGTACTTC

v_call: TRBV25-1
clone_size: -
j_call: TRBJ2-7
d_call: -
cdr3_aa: CASSTIYEQYF
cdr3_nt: TGTGCCAGCAGTACAATCTACGAGCAGTACTTC

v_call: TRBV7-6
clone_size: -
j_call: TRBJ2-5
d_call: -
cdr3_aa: CASSLVRRGETQYF
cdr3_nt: TGTGCCAGCAGCTTAGTAAGACGAGGAGAGACCCAGTACTTC

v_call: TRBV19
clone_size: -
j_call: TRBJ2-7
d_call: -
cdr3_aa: CASSGTLVSYEQYF
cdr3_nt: TGTGCCAGTAGTGGGACTTTAGTATCCTACGAGCAGTACTTC

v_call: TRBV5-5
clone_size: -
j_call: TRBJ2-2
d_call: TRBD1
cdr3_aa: CASSLRQGVTGELFF
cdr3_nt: TGTGCCAGCAGCTTAAGGCAGGGGGTAACCGGGGAGCTGTTTTTT

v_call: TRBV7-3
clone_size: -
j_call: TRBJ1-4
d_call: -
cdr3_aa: CASSLNVDEKLFF
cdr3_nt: TGTGCCAGCAGCTTAAATGTGGATGAAAAACTGTTTTTT

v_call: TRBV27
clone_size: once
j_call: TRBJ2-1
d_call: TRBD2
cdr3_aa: CASSFSGGRLGEQFF
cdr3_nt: TGTGCCAGCAGTTTCAGCGGGGGGCGTTTGGGTGAGCAGTTCTTC